These 25 T cell receptor beta chains share one sample of origin, sequenced in a study of blood T cell repertoires in COVID-19. Sequenced by immunoSEQ multiplex PCR; TCRdb stores in-frame clones only, minus some. The sample includes under 350,000 clones, around 87% of them seen just once. Sequencing input: peripheral blood. These receptors all come from a man aged 18 to 29 with active or convalescent COVID-19.

The rearrangement uses TRBV5-8 and TRBJ1-5, with D uncertain. CDR3 size: 14 residues. V gave up 2 bases and J gave up 3 bases, with 9 bases separating them. Germline lookup yields CDR1 SGHTS and CDR2 YDEGEE. CDR3 sequence (DNA): TGTGCCAGCAGCTTCGGCAGGATCAATCAGCCCCAGCATTTT. Translating it yields CASSFGRINQPQHF. Full variable domain (rest looked up from reference TRBV5-8 and TRBJ1-5): EAGVTQSPTHLIKTRGQQATLRCSPISGHTSVYWYQQALGLGLQFLLWYDEGEERNRGNFPPRFSGRQFPNYSSELNVNALELEDSALYLCASSFGRINQPQHFGDGTRLSIL.

The gene calls are TRBV2 and TRBJ1-5; D ambiguous. The V and J ends lost 4 bases and 4 bases respectively, with 8 bases between them. Germline CDR1 reads SNHLY; CDR2 reads FYNNEI. The CDR3 extends over 13 amino acids. For the CDR3, the DNA is TGTGCCAGCAGTGGGGCCAGAAATCAGCCCCAGCATTTT. Amino acids: CASSGARNQPQHF.

This clone occurred a few times. This rearrangement joins TRBV6-2 or TRBV6-3 to TRBJ2-1, with 7 bases matching TRBD2. J gave up 7 bases and V 6 bases, and 12 bases lay outside the gene matches. The CDR3 has 15 amino acids. Germline loops: CDR1 MNHEY, CDR2 SVGEGT. The CDR3: CASSRSGIAGNEQFF. Written as DNA, the CDR3 is TGTGCCAGCAGCCGGAGCGGGATAGCAGGGAATGAGCAGTTCTTC.

This clone was counted only a few times. The chain combines TRBV5-1 with TRBJ1-2; a weak D match, TRBD1 (6 bases). The ends were cut back, 2 bases at V and 8 bases at J, with 16 bases in the middle. The CDR3 is made up of 14 amino acids. Germline CDR1 reads SGHRS; CDR2 reads YFSETQ. In DNA, the CDR3 is TGCGCCAGCAGCTTTACTTACAGGGAGGGCGGCTACACCTTC. It is translated as CASSFTYREGGYTF.

The chain recombines TRBV9 with TRBJ2-5, with 7 bases that match TRBD1. CDR3 size: 15 residues. Germline CDR1 reads SGDLS; CDR2 reads YYNGEE. V shed 0 bases, J shed 5 bases, and the junction held 7 bases outside the gene matches. The CDR3 loop reads CASSVGAGTEETQYF. In DNA form, the CDR3 reads TGTGCCAGCAGCGTAGGCGCCGGGACAGAGGAGACCCAGTACTTC.

This chain uses TRBV2 with TRBJ2-7; maybe TRBD2 (6 bases). The CDR3 spans 11 residues. The V gene lost 9 bases and the J gene lost 3 bases, with 9 bases spanning the gap. CDR1 and CDR2 from the germline V gene are SNHLY and FYNNEI. The CDR3 region has the DNA TGTGCCAGTGGGAGGAACTACGAGCAGTACTTC. Protein product: CASGRNYEQYF.

The chain links TRBV10-3 to TRBJ1-2; 10 nucleotides align to TRBD1. The CDR3 totals 15 residues. J lost 10 bases, V lost 2 bases, and 10 bases had no gene match. Germline V gives CDR1 ENHRY, CDR2 SYGVKD. CDR3 coding DNA: TGTGCCATCAGTGAGCCAGGCCCGGGACAGGGGCTCTACACCTTC. It yields the protein CAISEPGPGQGLYTF.

V gene TRBV5-4 combines with J gene TRBJ2-7; 8 bases match TRBD1. The CDR3 extends over 15 amino acids. CDR1 is SGHNT and CDR2 is YYREEE in the germline V gene (reference sequence). V was pared by 3 bases and J by 3 bases, with 8 bases of the junction left unmatched. As DNA, the CDR3 is TGTGCCAGCAGCTCCGGGACAGGAAGTTTCTACGAGCAGTACTTC. Translated: CASSSGTGSFYEQYF.

This rearrangement joins TRBV13 to TRBJ2-5, with TRBD2 identical over 7 bases. Germline-derived CDR1 and CDR2 are PRHDT and FYEKMQ (reference sequence). This CDR3 spans 15 amino acids. The trim removed 5 bases at V and 4 bases at J, leaving 10 bases unmatched. CDR3 sequence (DNA): TGTGCCAGCAGCCCCCACCTTGGGGGGGGAGAGACCCAGTACTTC. Protein sequence: CASSPHLGGGETQYF.

CDR3 sequence reads: CASSEYIEAFF. The CDR3 DNA is TGTGCCAGCAGTGAGTACATTGAAGCTTTCTTT. The chain joins TRBV2 to TRBJ1-1; D unresolved. Germline CDR1 and CDR2: SNHLY and FYNNEI. CDR3 length: 11 residues. V lost 3 bases to trimming and J lost 7 bases, with 6 bases between them.

This sequence joins TRBV6-5 and TRBJ2-1; D may be TRBD2 (5 bases). V shed 6 bases and J shed 2 bases, with 14 bases lying between them. The CDR3 sequence is 15 residues long. CDR1 is MNHEY and CDR2 is SVGAGI in the germline V gene. The CDR3 DNA follows: TGTGCCAGCAGCTCCGGGATGATCGCCTACAATGAGCAGTTCTTC. This translates into CASSSGMIAYNEQFF.

The V and J genes are TRBV10-2 and TRBJ2-7; the match to TRBD1 covers 7 bases. CDR3 length: 15 residues. J lost 2 bases, V lost 6 bases, and 10 bases had no gene match. Germline CDR1 and CDR2: WSHSY and SAAADI. CDR3 bases: TGCGCCAGCAGATCATCCTGGGACAGAGCCTACGAGCAGTACTTC. Translating it yields CASRSSWDRAYEQYF.

The chain carries TRBV6-2 or TRBV6-3 and TRBJ2-3; TRBD2 matches at 16 bases. The CDR3 runs 17 residues. Germline CDR1 and CDR2: MNHEY and SVGEGT. V lost 6 bases and J lost 2; bases outside the gene matches: 5. The CDR3 loop reads CASSRGLAGGNTDTQYF. In nucleotides, the CDR3 is TGTGCCAGCAGCCGGGGACTAGCGGGAGGGAACACAGATACGCAGTATTTT.

This clone was observed once. The genes are TRBV12-5 and TRBJ1-3; TRBD1 might be the D (5 bases). V lost 5 bases and J lost 8, with 13 bases in between. This CDR3 has 13 amino acids. Germline V gene lookup returns CDR1 LGHNT and CDR2 FRNRAP. CDR3 residues: CASGGGGTDTIYF. CDR3 bases: TGTGCTAGTGGTGGTGGGGGGACGGACACCATATATTTT.

The genes are TRBV11-2 and TRBJ1-5; 7 bases match TRBD1. Germline CDR1 is SGHAT and CDR2 is FQNNGV. V shed 6 bases and J 3 bases; nucleotides not matched to a gene: 8. This CDR3 contains 15 residues. The CDR3 reads CASSREGTDNQPQHF. In nucleotides, the CDR3 is TGTGCCAGCAGTCGCGAAGGGACAGACAATCAGCCCCAGCATTTT.

The rearrangement links TRBV4-2 to TRBJ2-5; 14 nucleotides align to TRBD2. V was clipped by 5 bases and J by 3 bases; unmatched bases: 8. This CDR3 contains 17 residues. Germline loops: CDR1 LGHNA, CDR2 YNFKEQ. The CDR3 region is CASSSGTSGSGEETQYF. DNA for the CDR3: TGTGCCAGCAGCTCAGGGACTAGCGGGAGCGGGGAAGAGACCCAGTACTTC.

This clone was observed a handful of times. V and J are TRBV28 and TRBJ1-5, with a tentative D call TRBD1 (6 bases). The CDR3 spans 19 residues. CDR1 MDHEN and CDR2 SYDVKM come from the germline V gene. V lost 4 bases and J 0 bases, leaving 22 bases between the germline ends. CDR3 in DNA: TGTGCCAGCAGTTCGAGGACAGCTCTTAGCGAAGGTAGCAATCAGCCCCAGCATTTT. Protein: CASSSRTALSEGSNQPQHF.

This sequence joins TRBV7-2 and TRBJ2-5, with D perhaps TRBD2 (6 bases). Germline V CDR1 and CDR2: SGHTA, FQGNSA. The CDR3 sequence is 15 residues long. V shed 3 bases and J shed 5 bases, with 16 bases lying between them. CDR3 DNA: TGTGCCAGCAGCTTGCTCGGGGGAGCGGAGGAGACCCAGTACTTC. Translated: CASSLLGGAEETQYF.

This clone was observed a single time. CDR3 region: CATSAGLGQPQHF. CDR3 nucleotides: TGTGCCACCAGTGCGGGGTTAGGTCAGCCCCAGCATTTT. This rearrangement joins TRBV24-1 to TRBJ1-5; D gene unclear. The CDR3 extends over 13 amino acids. V was pared by 5 bases and J by 6 bases, with 10 bases between. Germline loops: CDR1 KGHDR, CDR2 SFDVKD.

The chain joins TRBV12-5 to TRBJ2-2; no definite D call. The V end lost 2 bases, the J end lost 5 bases, and 12 bases lay between the germline ends. The CDR3 spans 15 residues. CDR1 LGHNT and CDR2 FRNRAP come from the germline V gene. CDR3 loop: CASGLPPLRTGELFF. The CDR3 DNA is TGTGCTAGTGGTTTGCCCCCCCTTCGGACCGGGGAGCTGTTTTTT.

This clone was counted between two and nine times. The chain has TRBV9 and TRBJ2-1; 8 nucleotides line up with TRBD2. The CDR3 is 16 amino acids. V lost 0 bases, J lost 7 bases, and 9 bases stayed unmatched. CDR1 SGDLS and CDR2 YYNGEE come from the germline V gene. CDR3: CASSVAPGGMGNEQFF. CDR3 coding DNA: TGTGCCAGCAGCGTAGCTCCGGGAGGGATGGGAAATGAGCAGTTCTTC.

The V and J genes are TRBV7-3 and TRBJ2-5, with D possibly TRBD1 on 6 matching bases. The CDR3 is 13 residues long. V shed 5 bases and J shed 4 bases, with 11 bases lying between them. Germline assignment: CDR1 SGHTA and CDR2 FQGTGA. This chain's CDR3 is CASSRLRGETQYF. Written as DNA, the CDR3 is TGTGCCAGCAGCCGCCTCAGGGGAGAGACCCAGTACTTC. The variable domain in full, with the rest retrieved from reference TRBV7-3 and TRBJ2-5, is GAGVSQTPSNKVTEKGKYVELRCDPISGHTALYWYRQSLGQGPEFLIYFQGTGAADDSGLPNDRFFAVRPEGSVSTLKIQRTERGDSAVYLCASSRLRGETQYFGPGTRLLVL.

This clone came up once. The chain couples TRBV11-2 to TRBJ2-1, with TRBD2 as a possible D gene (6 bases). Trimming left V 5 bases short and J 3 bases short, with 23 bases between. Germline V CDR1 and CDR2: SGHAT, FQNNGV. This CDR3 region has 18 residues. Here the CDR3 reads CASSLGQTGTALYNEQFF. The DNA for the CDR3 is TGTGCCAGCAGCCTAGGGCAAACCGGGACTGCCCTCTACAATGAGCAGTTCTTC.

CDR3 amino acids: CATSNNPNTEAFF. CDR3 sequence (DNA): TGTGCCACCAGTAATAATCCGAACACTGAAGCTTTCTTT. J is TRBJ1-1 and V is TRBV24-1, with unresolved D. Looked up from germline, CDR1 is KGHDR and CDR2 is SFDVKD. The CDR3 length is 13 residues. The V end was cut by 6 bases, the J end by 1 base, with 8 bases between.

This chain uses TRBV7-3 with TRBJ2-1; D is unclear. CDR3 length: 15 amino acids. The ends were cut back, 3 bases at V and 2 bases at J, with 11 bases in the middle. Per germline, CDR1 SGHTA and CDR2 FQGTGA. CDR3 bases: TGTGCCAGCAGCTTTGGGCAGTCGGCCTACAATGAGCAGTTCTTC. The encoded protein is CASSFGQSAYNEQFF.